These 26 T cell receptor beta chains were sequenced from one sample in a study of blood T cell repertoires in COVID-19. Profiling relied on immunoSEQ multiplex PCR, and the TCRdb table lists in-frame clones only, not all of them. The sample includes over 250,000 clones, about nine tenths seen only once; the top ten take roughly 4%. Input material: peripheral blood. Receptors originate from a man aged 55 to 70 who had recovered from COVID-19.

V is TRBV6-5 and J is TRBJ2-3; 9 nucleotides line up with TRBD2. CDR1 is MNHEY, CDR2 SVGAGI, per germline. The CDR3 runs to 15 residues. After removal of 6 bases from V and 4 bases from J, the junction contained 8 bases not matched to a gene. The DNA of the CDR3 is TGTGCCAGCAGCATCGCGGGGGGGCCCCCAGATACGCAGTATTTT. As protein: CASSIAGGPPDTQYF.

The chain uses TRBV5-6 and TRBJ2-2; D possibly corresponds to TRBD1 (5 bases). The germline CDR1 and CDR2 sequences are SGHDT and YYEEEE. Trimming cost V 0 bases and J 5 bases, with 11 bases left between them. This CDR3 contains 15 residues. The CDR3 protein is CASSLEGLGTGELFF. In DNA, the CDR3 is TGTGCCAGCAGCTTGGAGGGGCTGGGGACCGGGGAGCTGTTTTTT.

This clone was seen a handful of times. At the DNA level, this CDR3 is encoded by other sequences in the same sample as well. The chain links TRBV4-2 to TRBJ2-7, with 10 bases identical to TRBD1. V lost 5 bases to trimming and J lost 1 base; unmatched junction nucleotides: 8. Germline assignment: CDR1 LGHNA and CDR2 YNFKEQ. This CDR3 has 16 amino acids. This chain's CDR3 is CASSYSGTGESYEQYF. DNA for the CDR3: TGTGCCAGCAGCTATTCCGGGACAGGGGAGTCCTACGAGCAGTACTTC.

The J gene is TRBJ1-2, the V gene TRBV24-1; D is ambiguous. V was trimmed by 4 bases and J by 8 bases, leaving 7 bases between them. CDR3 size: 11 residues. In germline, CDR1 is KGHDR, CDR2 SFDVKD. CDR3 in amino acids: CATSEGRGYTF. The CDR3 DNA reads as TGTGCCACCAGTGAAGGCAGGGGCTACACCTTC.

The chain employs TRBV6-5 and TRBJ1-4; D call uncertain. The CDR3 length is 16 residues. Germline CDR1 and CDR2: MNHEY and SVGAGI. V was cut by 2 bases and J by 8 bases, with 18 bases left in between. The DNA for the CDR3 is TGTGCCAGCAGTTACAGGCTTTTCTTTGAGGGAGAAAAACTGTTTTTT. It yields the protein CASSYRLFFEGEKLFF.

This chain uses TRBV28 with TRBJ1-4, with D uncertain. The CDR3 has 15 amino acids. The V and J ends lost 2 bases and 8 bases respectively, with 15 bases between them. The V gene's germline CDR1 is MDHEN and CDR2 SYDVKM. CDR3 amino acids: CASSLESIGREKLFF. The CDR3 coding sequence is TGTGCCAGCAGTTTAGAATCCATCGGTCGGGAAAAACTGTTTTTT.

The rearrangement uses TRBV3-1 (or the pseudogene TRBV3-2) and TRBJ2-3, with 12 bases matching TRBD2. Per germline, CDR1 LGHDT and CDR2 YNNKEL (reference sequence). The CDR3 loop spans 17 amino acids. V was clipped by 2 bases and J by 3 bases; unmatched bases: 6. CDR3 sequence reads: CASSQQGLAGATDTQYF. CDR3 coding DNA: TGTGCCAGCAGCCAACAGGGACTAGCGGGCGCTACAGATACGCAGTATTTT.

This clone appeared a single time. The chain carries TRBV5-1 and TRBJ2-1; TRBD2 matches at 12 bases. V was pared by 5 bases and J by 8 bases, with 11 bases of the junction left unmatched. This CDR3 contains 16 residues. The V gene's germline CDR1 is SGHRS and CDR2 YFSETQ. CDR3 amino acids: CASSPRLAGVLDEQFF. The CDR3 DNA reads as TGCGCCAGCAGTCCGCGACTAGCGGGGGTTCTTGATGAGCAGTTCTTC. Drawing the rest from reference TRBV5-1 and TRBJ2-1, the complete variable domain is KAGVTQTPRYLIKTRGQQVTLSCSPISGHRSVSWYQQTPGQGLQFLFEYFSETQRNKGNFPGRFSGRQFSNSRSEMNVSTLELGDSALYLCASSPRLAGVLDEQFFGPGTRLTVL.

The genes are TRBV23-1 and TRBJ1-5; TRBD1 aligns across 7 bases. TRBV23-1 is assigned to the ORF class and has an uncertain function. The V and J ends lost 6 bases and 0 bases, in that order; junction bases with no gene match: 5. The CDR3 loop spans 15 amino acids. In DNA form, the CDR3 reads TGCGCCAGCAGCCCGGGACAGAATAGCAATCAGCCCCAGCATTTT. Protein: CASSPGQNSNQPQHF.

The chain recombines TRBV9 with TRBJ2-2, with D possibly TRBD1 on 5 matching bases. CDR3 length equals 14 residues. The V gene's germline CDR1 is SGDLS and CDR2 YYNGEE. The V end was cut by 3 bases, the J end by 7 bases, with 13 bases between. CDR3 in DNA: TGTGCCAGCAGCGCGATCCAGGGTTTCGGGGAGCTGTTTTTT. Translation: CASSAIQGFGELFF.

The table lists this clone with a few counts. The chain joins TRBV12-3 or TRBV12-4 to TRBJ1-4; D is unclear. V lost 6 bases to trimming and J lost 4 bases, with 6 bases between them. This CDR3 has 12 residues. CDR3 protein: CASSGYNEKLFF. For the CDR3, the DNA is TGTGCCAGCAGCGGGTATAATGAAAAACTGTTTTTT.

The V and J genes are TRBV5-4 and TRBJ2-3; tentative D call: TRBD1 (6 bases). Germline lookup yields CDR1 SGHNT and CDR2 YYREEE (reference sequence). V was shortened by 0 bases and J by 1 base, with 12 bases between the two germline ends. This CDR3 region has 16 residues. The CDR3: CASSLEVGAGTDTQYF. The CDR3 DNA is TGTGCCAGCAGCTTGGAGGTGGGGGCGGGCACAGATACGCAGTATTTT.

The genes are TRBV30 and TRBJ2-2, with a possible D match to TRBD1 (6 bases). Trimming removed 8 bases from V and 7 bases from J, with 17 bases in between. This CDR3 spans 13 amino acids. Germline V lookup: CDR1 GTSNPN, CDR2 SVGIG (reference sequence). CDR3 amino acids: CAGDRIQGGELFF. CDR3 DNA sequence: TGTGCCGGCGACAGGATACAGGGCGGGGAGCTGTTTTTT.

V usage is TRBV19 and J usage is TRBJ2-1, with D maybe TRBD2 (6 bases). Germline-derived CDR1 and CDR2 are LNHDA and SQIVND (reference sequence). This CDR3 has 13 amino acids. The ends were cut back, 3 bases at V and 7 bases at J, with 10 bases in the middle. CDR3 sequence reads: CASSILLANEQFF. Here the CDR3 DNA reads TGTGCCAGTAGTATTCTGCTAGCGAATGAGCAGTTCTTC. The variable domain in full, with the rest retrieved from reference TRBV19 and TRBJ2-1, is DGGITQSPKYLFRKEGQNVTLSCEQNLNHDAMYWYRQDPGQGLRLIYYSQIVNDFQKGDIAEGYSVSREKKESFPLTVTSAQKNPTAFYLCASSILLANEQFFGPGTRLTVL.

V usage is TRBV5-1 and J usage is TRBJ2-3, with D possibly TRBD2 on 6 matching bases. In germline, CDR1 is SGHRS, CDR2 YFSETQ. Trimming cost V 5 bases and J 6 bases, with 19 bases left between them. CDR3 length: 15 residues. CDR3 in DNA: TGCGCCAGCAGTCCCACTAGCACTGCTGGGGATACGCAGTATTTT. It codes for CASSPTSTAGDTQYF.

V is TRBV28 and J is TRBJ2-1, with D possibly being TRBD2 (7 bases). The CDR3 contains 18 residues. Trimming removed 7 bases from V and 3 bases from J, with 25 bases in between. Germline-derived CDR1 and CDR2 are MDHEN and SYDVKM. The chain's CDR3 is CASNPEALRGPYYNEQFF. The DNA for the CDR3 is TGTGCCAGCAATCCCGAGGCCCTGCGGGGGCCTTACTACAATGAGCAGTTCTTC.

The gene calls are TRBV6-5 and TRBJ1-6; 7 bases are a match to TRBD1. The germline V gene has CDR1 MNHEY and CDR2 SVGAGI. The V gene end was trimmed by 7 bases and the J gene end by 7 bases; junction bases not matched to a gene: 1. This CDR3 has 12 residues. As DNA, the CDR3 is TGTGCCAGCACAGGGGGAAATTCACCCCTCCACTTT. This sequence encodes CASTGGNSPLHF.

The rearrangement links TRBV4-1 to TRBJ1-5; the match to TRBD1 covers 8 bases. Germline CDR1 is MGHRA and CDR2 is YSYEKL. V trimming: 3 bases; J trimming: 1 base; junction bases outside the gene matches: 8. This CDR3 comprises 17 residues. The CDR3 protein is CASSHALTGGSNQPQHF. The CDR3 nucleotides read TGCGCCAGCAGCCACGCCCTCACAGGGGGAAGCAATCAGCCCCAGCATTTT.

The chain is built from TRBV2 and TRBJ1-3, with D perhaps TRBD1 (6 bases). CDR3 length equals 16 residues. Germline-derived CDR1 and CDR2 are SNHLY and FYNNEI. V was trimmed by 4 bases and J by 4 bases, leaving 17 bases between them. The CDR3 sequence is CASSVLGGRGGNTIYF. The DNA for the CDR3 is TGTGCCAGCAGTGTCCTCGGGGGGCGCGGAGGAAACACCATATATTTT.

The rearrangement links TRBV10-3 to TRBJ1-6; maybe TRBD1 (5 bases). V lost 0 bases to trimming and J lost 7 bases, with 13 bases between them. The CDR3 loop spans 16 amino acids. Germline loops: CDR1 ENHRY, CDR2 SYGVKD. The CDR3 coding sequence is TGTGCCATCAGTGAGTCGACAGAAGCCTTAAATTCACCCCTCCACTTT. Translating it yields CAISESTEALNSPLHF.

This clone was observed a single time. CDR3 in DNA: TGCGCCAGCAGCTTGTTATCCCCCGGGACTAGCGGGGGGACGAGCTCCTACGAGCAGTACTTC. Its translation: CASSLLSPGTSGGTSSYEQYF. The J gene is TRBJ2-7, the V gene TRBV5-1, with 15 bases lining up with TRBD2. Germline V gene data show CDR1 as SGHRS and CDR2 as YFSETQ. The V and J ends lost 1 base and 0 bases, in that order; junction bases with no gene match: 14. The CDR3 is made up of 21 amino acids.

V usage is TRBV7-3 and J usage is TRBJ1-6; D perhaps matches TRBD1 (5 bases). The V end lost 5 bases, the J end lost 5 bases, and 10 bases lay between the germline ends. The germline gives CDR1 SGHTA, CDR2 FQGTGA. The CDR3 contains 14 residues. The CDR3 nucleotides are TGTGCCAGCAGCCCGGGGGGGGATAATTCACCCCTCCACTTT. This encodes CASSPGGDNSPLHF. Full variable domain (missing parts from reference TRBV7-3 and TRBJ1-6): GAGVSQTPSNKVTEKGKYVELRCDPISGHTALYWYRQSLGQGPEFLIYFQGTGAADDSGLPNDRFFAVRPEGSVSTLKIQRTERGDSAVYLCASSPGGDNSPLHFGNGTRLTVT.

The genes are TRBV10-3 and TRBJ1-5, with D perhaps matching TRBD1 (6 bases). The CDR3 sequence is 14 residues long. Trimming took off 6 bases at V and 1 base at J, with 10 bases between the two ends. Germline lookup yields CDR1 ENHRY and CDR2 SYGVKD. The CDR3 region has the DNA TGTGCCATCAGCGAGGGGGAGAGCAATCAGCCCCAGCATTTT. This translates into CAISEGESNQPQHF.

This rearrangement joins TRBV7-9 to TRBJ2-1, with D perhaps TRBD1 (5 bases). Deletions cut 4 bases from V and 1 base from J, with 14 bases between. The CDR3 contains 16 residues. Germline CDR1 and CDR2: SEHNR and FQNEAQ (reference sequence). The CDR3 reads CASSSLPGLSYNEQFF. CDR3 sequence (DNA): TGTGCCAGCAGCTCATTACCAGGGCTATCCTACAATGAGCAGTTCTTC.

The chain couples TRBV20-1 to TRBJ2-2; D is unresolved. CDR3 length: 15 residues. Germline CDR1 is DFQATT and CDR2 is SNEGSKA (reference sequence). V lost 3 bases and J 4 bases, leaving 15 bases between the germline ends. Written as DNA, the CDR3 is TGCAGTGCTAGTCCCCCGAACATAATCACCGGGGAGCTGTTTTTT. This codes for CSASPPNIITGELFF.

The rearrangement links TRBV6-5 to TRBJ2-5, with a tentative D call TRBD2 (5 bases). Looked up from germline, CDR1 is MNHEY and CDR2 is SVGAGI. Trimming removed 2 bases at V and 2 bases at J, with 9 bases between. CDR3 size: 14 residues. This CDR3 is CASSYRAAQETQYF. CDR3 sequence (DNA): TGTGCCAGCAGTTACAGAGCGGCTCAAGAGACCCAGTACTTC.